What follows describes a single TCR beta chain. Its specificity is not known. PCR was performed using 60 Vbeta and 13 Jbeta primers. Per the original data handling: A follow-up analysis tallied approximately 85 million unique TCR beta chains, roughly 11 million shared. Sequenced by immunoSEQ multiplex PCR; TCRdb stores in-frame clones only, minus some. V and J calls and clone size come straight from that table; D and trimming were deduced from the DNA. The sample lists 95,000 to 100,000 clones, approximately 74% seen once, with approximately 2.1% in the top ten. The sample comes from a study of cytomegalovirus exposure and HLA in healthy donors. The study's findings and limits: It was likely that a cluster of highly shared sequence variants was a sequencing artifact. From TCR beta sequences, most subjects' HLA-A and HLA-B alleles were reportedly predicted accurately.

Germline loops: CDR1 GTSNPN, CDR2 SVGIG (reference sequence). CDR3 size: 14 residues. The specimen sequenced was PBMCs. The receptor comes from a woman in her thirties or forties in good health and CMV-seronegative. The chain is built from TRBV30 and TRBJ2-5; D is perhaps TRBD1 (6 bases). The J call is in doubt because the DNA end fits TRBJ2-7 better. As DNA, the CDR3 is TGTGCCTGGGGAAAAACAGGGTTTTCATACGAGCAGTACTTC. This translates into CAWGKTGFSYEQYF.